The present T cell receptor (beta chain) was sequenced within a study of cytomegalovirus exposure and HLA in healthy donors (dated by TCRdb to 2016 to 2017). Notes on the research overall: An earlier analysis of 587 of the donors reported roughly 300 Gb of sequence data and 117 million unique TCR beta sequences obtained from some 200 million T cells. Of the roughly 420 genotyped donors, approximately 80% were placed in the genetic ancestry cluster associated with self-reported Caucasian donors. Typing coverage differed by locus: A, B, C, DRB1 and DQB1 were typed in roughly 620-640 donors, DQA1 in 522, DPA1 in over 600, and DPB1 in 450 to 490. Across roughly 420 genotyped donors of the cohort, an average of approximately 200,000 unique TCR beta nucleotide sequences per donor were sequenced, and 15% to 20% of those sequences were non-productive. In addition to the first cohort of 500 to 850 subjects, a separate validation cohort of approximately 130 different subjects was used. Donor age, sex, ethnicity and CMV serostatus were compiled alongside the repertoire data. Rather than drawing on any new phenotypic data, the later analysis identified candidate immune exposures from TCR beta sequences and the way those sequences occurred across donors. Every repertoire in the discovery cohort had been generated on one and the same sequencing platform. To decide whether each TCR beta V gene segment behaved as functional or pseudogenic, an earlier analysis of 587 of the donors relied on high-throughput TCR beta sequencing. The study aimed to test whether signatures of past pathogen exposure could be identified by cataloging public T cell receptors. The T cell repertoires of under 700 subjects were profiled by immunosequencing and related to cytomegalovirus serostatus. The study combined high-throughput TCR immunosequencing, statistical association of individual TCRs with disease status, and machine learning to predict cytomegalovirus infection status. In a later analysis, previously published TCR beta repertoires from 500 to 750 donors were re-analyzed and high-resolution HLA genotyping was added so that TCR occurrence patterns could be studied. In a later genetic analysis, genome-wide SNP genotypes for about three fifths of the roughly 670 donors were used, and that subset was treated as a discovery cohort. HLA typing included class I and class II loci at four-digit resolution. Roughly five DR-DQ haplotypes were handled as single units for association and clustering, since linkage in the cohort was strong. An early release that covered about 640 HLA-typed donors contained approximately 290 gigabases of sequencing data and 65 million to 100 million unique TCR sequences.

The cohort comprised some 680 healthy bone marrow donors. At the time of sampling, every cohort member was nominally healthy, though immune exposures that went unrecorded were likely present. The donor tested CMV seronegative, placing the donor among the 350 to 400 seronegative members of the cohort. Each donor provided a peripheral blood sample, and peripheral blood mononuclear cells were used for TCR beta sequencing. Genomic DNA extraction from the blood cell samples was performed with the Qiagen DNeasy Blood Extraction Kit. Libraries were made using the immunoSEQ multiplex PCR assay. For the multiplex PCR, a mixture combining 60 forward primers for TCR Vbeta segments and 13 reverse primers for TCR Jbeta segments was used. The CDR3 region of rearranged TCR beta genes was amplified from genomic DNA with a multiplex PCR assay. The Illumina HiSeq System was used to sequence the amplified TCR beta libraries as 87-base-pair reads. Per the original workflow: A later analysis tallied roughly 76 million unique TCR beta chains across the 666 repertoires, and some 10 million of those chains were shared by two or more donors. To remove PCR and sequencing errors, raw reads were error-corrected and collapsed into unique sequences using a nearest-neighbor algorithm that merged closely related sequences. CDR3 sequences were aligned to IMGT reference sequences to assign V, D and J gene segments. For a sequence to be retained, at least a six-nucleotide match to both a V gene segment and a J gene segment was required. Rearrangements were classified as productive when the CDR3 lacked stop codons and remained in frame with V and J, and all other rearrangements were classified as non-productive. Following IMGT convention, CDR3 was defined as the stretch from the second conserved V-encoded cysteine to the conserved J-encoded phenylalanine. The earlier analysis of approximately 590 of the donors excluded any sequence lacking an unambiguous match to a single V gene segment. In an earlier analysis of approximately 560 of the donors, a V segment was called functional when productive rearrangements were above 56.7%, and segregating when the standard deviation between donors exceeded 5%. A statistical classification framework was built for diagnosing cytomegalovirus status from the catalog of TCR beta chain sequences. In a later analysis, V and J genes were assigned by comparing TCR nucleotide sequences against IMGT/GENE-DB human TR gene sequences. The TCRdist pipeline was used in a later analysis to assign CDR3 sequences and most-parsimonious VDJ recombination scenarios. A later analysis defined each TCR beta chain by its CDR3 amino acid sequence plus V-gene family, and excluded reads lacking a unique V-gene family. In a later analysis, nearly 600 highly shared, low-generation-probability nucleotide sequences were removed to address suspected cross-contamination and a sequencing artifact. For each public chain, a later analysis derived a clonal expansion index from normalized ranks of inferred template counts within each repertoire. Generation probabilities in a later analysis came from a VDJ recombination model fitted to out-of-frame rearrangements, and those results were checked against IGoR. A later analysis scored TCR-TCR, TCR-HLA and TCR-CMV co-occurrence with hypergeometric tests, applying a repertoire-size bias correction to TCR pairs. A later analysis estimated false discovery rates by permuting HLA or CMV assignments 20 times. In a later analysis, co-occurring TCRs were grouped using DBSCAN, and TCRdist sequence similarity was added for clustering within HLA-allele-positive subsets. Repertoires with fewer than 30,000 or more than 120,000 public chains, plus five repertoires with anomalous nucleotide sharing, were excluded from co-occurrence clustering. The clones in this table, taken by TCRdb from immuneACCESS, are in-frame only. Not every clone is retained; where verified, under half of the shortfall comes from an unresolved V gene, and the cause of the rest is unknown. Clone size and V and J calls were adopted from that table, with D and trimming inferred from the DNA. Present in this sample are about 190,000 clones, 85% to 90% of which were seen just once. Together, the top ten hold more than 1.5% of the sample.

Including cysteine and phenylalanine, the CDR3 has 14 amino acids. The read is trimmed to its CDR3 DNA, 42 bases read in frame from base 1. The germline ends are 10 bases apart after V is trimmed by 3 bases and J by 1 base. From a lookup of the germline V gene, CDR1 and CDR2 are SGDLS and YYNGEE. What the work shows at the level of the full study, not this receptor alone: Correlated functional status among segregating V segments might reflect linkage disequilibrium, but an unknown experimental factor could not be ruled out. The sequencing pipeline was judged likely to have produced a cluster of highly shared sequence variants as a technical artifact. A few of the identified cytomegalovirus-associated TCR beta chains were confirmed in vitro to be specific for cytomegalovirus antigens. The study gave a list of 150 to 200 TCR beta chains associated with cytomegalovirus. A further reported finding was that TCR beta sequences accurately predicted the HLA-A and HLA-B alleles for most subjects in the first cohort. Some IMGT-functional V segments, including TRBV6-2 and TRBV6-3, could not be distinguished by the 87-base-pair reads and were therefore excluded. Because counts were too low, roughly 18 rarely observed V segments, including chromosome 9 orphons, were left out of the earlier analysis of about 620 of the donors. Only TCR beta chains were sequenced in this cohort, and the absence of alpha or paired-chain data limited detectable features. The classifier was reported to diagnose cytomegalovirus status with high specificity and sensitivity in both the original and validation cohorts. In an earlier analysis of some 550 of the donors, most TCR beta V segments were observed in productive rearrangements about 87% or about 30% of the time, broadly matching IMGT annotations. An association between a missense DCLRE1C variant and V-gene and J-gene trimming of TCR beta chains was found in a later genetic analysis and replicated in an independent cohort. Because HLA typing was unavailable for some donors at each locus, only the typed subset was used in association tests. A later analysis found that HLA-associated TCR beta chains were more clonally expanded and had lower generation probabilities than equally common non-associated chains. A later analysis found that TCR association rates varied across HLA loci, with DRB1 alleles showing the most associated TCRs and HLA-C alleles the fewest. The presence/absence analyses assumed that sequencing depth was roughly uniform across donors, and that assumption may not be true. In a later analysis, some 18,000 TCR beta sequences were associated with specific HLA alleles at a false discovery rate of 0.05. CMV serostatus was the only immune exposure information available for the cohort. In a later analysis, several top co-occurrence clusters were reported to appear linked to parvovirus B19, influenza, CMV and Epstein-Barr virus. According to a later genetic analysis, donors in an Asian-associated ancestry cluster had fewer N-insertions in productive TCRs than the roughly 700-donor mean. Most TCR sequences were observed very rarely across donors, whereas some public TCRs were present in many individuals. According to a later analysis, most CMV-associated TCR beta chains appeared to be HLA-restricted, and the HLA associations seemed to be driven largely by CMV exposure. When HLA alleles, especially DR and DQ, strongly co-occurred, attributing TCR associations to individual alleles was difficult. It was suggested by the authors that the approach could potentially be generalized to other disease states and immunological phenotypes.

Remarks on this clone: Its antigen is currently not known. No clone much larger than this one lies a single base away; base qualities are absent.

The chain employs TRBV9 and TRBJ1-1, and TRBD1 may be the D gene, going by 6 matching bases. Source material: PBMCs. The sequence came from a young woman in good health and CMV-seronegative. The CDR3 reads CASSAGHGNTEAFF. The DNA sequence is given as TGTGCCAGCAGCGCGGGACATGGGAACACTGAAGCTTTCTTT.